A single T cell receptor (beta chain) is shown here with its context. After extraction with the RNeasy kit, about 0.5 to 1 ug of the RNA was reverse transcribed using random hexamers. Using its own MiXCR run on the immunoSEQ multiplex PCR reads, TCRdb lists one record per CDR3 protein. The table records approximately 300,000 distinct CDR3 sequences, approximately 85% of them present only once. The data were taken from a study of CD8 T cells in Susac syndrome. The sequence was collected from a human donor with multiple sclerosis. What was sequenced was CD8+ T cells from PBMCs.

Written as DNA, the CDR3 is TGCAGCGTTGACAACCTTAGCGGGAGTCACCCCTACGAGCAGTACTTC. This codes for CSVDNLSGSHPYEQYF. V and J are TRBV29-1 and TRBJ2-7; TRBD2 matches at 9 bases. This CDR3 is 16 amino acids long. The V gene end was trimmed by 3 bases and the J gene end by 2 bases; junction bases not matched to a gene: 11. From germline, CDR1 is SQVTM and CDR2 ANQGSEA.